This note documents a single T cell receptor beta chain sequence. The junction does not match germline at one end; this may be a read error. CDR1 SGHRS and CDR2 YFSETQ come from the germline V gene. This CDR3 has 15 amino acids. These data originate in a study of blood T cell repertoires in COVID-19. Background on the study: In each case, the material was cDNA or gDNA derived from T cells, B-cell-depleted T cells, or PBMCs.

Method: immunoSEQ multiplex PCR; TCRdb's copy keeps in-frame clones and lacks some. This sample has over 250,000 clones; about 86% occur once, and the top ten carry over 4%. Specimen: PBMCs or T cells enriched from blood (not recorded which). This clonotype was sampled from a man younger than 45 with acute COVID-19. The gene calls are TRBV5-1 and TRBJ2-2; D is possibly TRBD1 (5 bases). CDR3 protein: CASSLFQGSPGELFF. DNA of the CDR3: TGTGCCAGCAGCTTATTTCAGGGTAGCCCCGGGGAGCTGTTTTTT.